This T cell receptor beta chain was documented in a study of blood T cells in healthy people across ages. A second PCR of roughly 7 to 11 cycles used a sample-barcoded 5' primer and a J-beta primer mix. TCRdb called the 5' RACE reads again in MiXCR, with one record for every CDR3 protein. The sample has around 940,000 distinct CDR3 sequences; 51% are singletons. Study conclusions and caveats: Roughly linear age-related decline in beta diversity appeared, significant by age roughly 40.

About this clonotype itself: Its antigen is currently unknown.

Germline CDR1 and CDR2: DFQATT and SNEGSKA (reference sequence). There are 11 residues in the CDR3. Trimming pared 1 base from V and 8 bases from J, leaving 3 bases between. The sequenced sample was blood. The sequence was collected from an older woman in good health. The rearrangement uses TRBV20-1 and TRBJ1-6; D ambiguous. CDR3 residues: CSARGDSPLHF. The CDR3 nucleotides read TGCAGTGCTAGAGGGGATTCACCCCTCCACTTT.